The 15 T cell receptor beta chains in this list originate from one sample, sequenced in a study of OX40 agonist ivuxolimab in advanced cancers. The library was prepared using the immunoSEQ multiplex PCR assay. TCRdb took over this immuneACCESS table, retaining in-frame rearrangements with V and J assigned. Such tables are incomplete; in checked studies, under half of the missing clones stem from an unresolved V gene, and the remainder is unexplained. The sample table contains approximately 100,000 clones; only one count was recorded for about 87% of them. 0.65% to 0.95% of the sample rests with the top ten. This specimen was CD4+ or CD8+ T cells sorted from blood, taken in a trial of the OX40 agonist ivuxolimab. The receptors originated from an adult with an advanced solid tumor such as melanoma, head and neck, liver or kidney cancer.

V usage is TRBV4-2 and J usage is TRBJ1-4; 7 bases map to TRBD1. Looked up from germline, CDR1 is LGHNA and CDR2 is YNFKEQ. V was clipped by 4 bases and J by 3 bases; unmatched bases: 8. The CDR3 covers 16 residues. As DNA, the CDR3 is TGTGCCAGCAGCCTTGGCACAGGGGCTCCTAATGAAAAACTGTTTTTT. As protein: CASSLGTGAPNEKLFF.

This chain connects TRBV18 to TRBJ2-7, with D uncertain. This CDR3 is 15 amino acids long. Trimming took off 3 bases at V and 0 bases at J, with 12 bases between the two ends. Germline V gene sequence: CDR1 KGHSH, CDR2 LQKENI. CDR3 in amino acids: CASSPTPGPSYEQYF. DNA for the CDR3: TGTGCCAGCTCACCCACCCCCGGACCCTCCTACGAGCAGTACTTC.

CDR3 residues: CASSPGGQVQETQYF. The CDR3 DNA follows: TGTGCCAGCTCACCAGGGGGACAAGTCCAAGAGACCCAGTACTTC. The V gene is TRBV18, the J gene TRBJ2-5; TRBD1 is a possible D gene (6 bases). This CDR3 is 15 amino acids long. CDR1 is KGHSH, CDR2 LQKENI, per germline. With 2 bases removed from V and 1 base from J, the gap between germline ends came to 11 bases.

The V gene is TRBV6-6, the J gene TRBJ2-5, with D tentatively TRBD1 (5 bases). The length of the CDR3 is 14 residues. Looked up from germline, CDR1 is MNHNY and CDR2 is SVGAGI (reference sequence). The germline V and J ends were trimmed by 4 bases and 2 bases, with 11 bases remaining between them. The CDR3 protein is CASSLQGAQETQYF. CDR3 DNA sequence: TGTGCCAGCAGTTTACAAGGGGCTCAAGAGACCCAGTACTTC.

V is TRBV6-1 and J is TRBJ2-1, with D possibly matching TRBD1 (6 bases). Trimming stripped 9 bases from V and 9 bases from J, with 18 bases between. Germline CDR1 MNHNS, CDR2 SASEGT. There are 13 residues in the CDR3. The CDR3 DNA reads as TGTGCCAGTAAGAGACAGGATTTAGGTGAGCAGTTCTTC. Translation: CASKRQDLGEQFF.

The chain couples TRBV27 to TRBJ2-3; no firm D call. V was trimmed by 0 bases and J by 7 bases, leaving 14 bases between them. Per the germline V gene, CDR1 is MNHEY and CDR2 is SMNVEV (reference sequence). The CDR3 has 15 amino acids. The DNA of the CDR3 is TGTGCCAGCAGTTTATCAGTGGGCTCCGTGTATACGCAGTATTTT. It is translated as CASSLSVGSVYTQYF.

The chain links TRBV19 to TRBJ1-6; no reliable D call. This CDR3 contains 17 residues. The V end lost 4 bases, the J end lost 1 base, and 14 bases lay between the germline ends. Per germline, CDR1 LNHDA and CDR2 SQIVND (reference sequence). CDR3 coding DNA: TGTGCCAGTAGTACAGACAACTTCAGATCCTATAATTCACCCCTCCACTTT. Translation gives CASSTDNFRSYNSPLHF.

The CDR3 bases are TGTGCCAGCCGCGCCAACACTGAAGCTTTCTTT. Translating gives CASRANTEAFF. The J gene is TRBJ1-1, the V gene TRBV28; D is ambiguous. V lost 8 bases to trimming and J lost 2 bases, with 6 bases between them. The CDR3 covers 11 residues. Per the germline V gene, CDR1 is MDHEN and CDR2 is SYDVKM.

This chain joins TRBV7-8 and TRBJ1-5, with a tentative D call TRBD1 (5 bases). V lost 5 bases and J lost 4, with 12 bases in between. Germline V gives CDR1 SGHVS, CDR2 FQNEAQ. The CDR3 totals 14 residues. The CDR3 coding sequence is TGTGCCAGCAGCAGTACAGGAAGAAATCAGCCCCAGCATTTT. This sequence encodes CASSSTGRNQPQHF.

The rearrangement links TRBV28 to TRBJ2-5; 15 bases match TRBD2. Looked up from germline, CDR1 is MDHEN and CDR2 is SYDVKM. CDR3 length: 16 amino acids. V dropped 3 bases and J dropped 1; count of bases not matched to a gene: 0. The chain's CDR3 is CASSLGLAGGQETQYF. CDR3 nucleotide sequence: TGTGCCAGCAGTTTGGGACTAGCGGGGGGCCAAGAGACCCAGTACTTC.

The genes are TRBV9 and TRBJ2-3, with 11 nucleotides matching TRBD2. The CDR3 has 16 residues. Trimming took 1 base from V and 4 from J; bases not matched to a gene: 5. The germline CDR1 and CDR2 sequences are SGDLS and YYNGEE. CDR3 amino acids: CASSVLAGGGADTQYF. DNA of the CDR3: TGTGCCAGCAGCGTACTAGCGGGGGGTGGGGCAGATACGCAGTATTTT.

The chain combines TRBV4-2 with TRBJ1-3; D is undetermined. Deletions cut 0 bases from V and 3 bases from J, with 12 bases between. This CDR3 contains 16 residues. Germline CDR1 reads LGHNA; CDR2 reads YNFKEQ. The CDR3 DNA reads as TGTGCCAGCAGCCAAGAGGGCCAGCCGGATGGAAACACCATATATTTT. Its translation: CASSQEGQPDGNTIYF.

V usage is TRBV6-6 and J usage is TRBJ2-1, with 7 bases that match TRBD2. This CDR3 comprises 13 residues. J lost 8 bases, V lost 2 bases, and 3 bases had no gene match. Germline CDR1 is MNHNY and CDR2 is SVGAGI (reference sequence). CDR3 residues: CASSYGGVDEQFF. CDR3 nucleotides: TGTGCCAGCAGTTACGGGGGGGTAGATGAGCAGTTCTTC.

V is TRBV29-1 and J is TRBJ2-3; 10 nucleotides agree with TRBD1. The germline V gene has CDR1 SQVTM and CDR2 ANQGSEA. The V and J ends lost 5 bases and 5 bases, in that order; junction bases with no gene match: 4. This CDR3 has 13 residues. The CDR3 loop is CSVRQGAGDTQYF. As DNA, the CDR3 is TGCAGCGTTAGACAGGGGGCAGGAGATACGCAGTATTTT.

As for this clone: A read error may account for a junction end that differs from germline. This sequence joins TRBV7-7 and TRBJ1-2; no clear D. Germline V lookup: CDR1 SSHAT, CDR2 FNYEAQ (reference sequence). The CDR3 consists of 15 residues. The CDR3 DNA is TGTGCCAGCAGCACTGCCTCTAAGTGCCGAAAGACCTATGGCTTC. Protein: CASSTASKCRKTYGF.